The rows below give T cell receptor beta chains drawn from one sample of a study of cytomegalovirus exposure and HLA in healthy donors. Assay used: immunoSEQ multiplex PCR; TCRdb lists only in-frame clones, some missing. The table records tens of thousands of clones, 94% of them present only once. Material for sequencing was PBMCs. The receptors stem from a woman aged 18-29 years in good health and CMV-seropositive. The CDR3 runs from the conserved cysteine through the conserved F or W. Each record gives: D gene, V gene, J gene, clone size, CDR3 protein, CDR3 DNA. A D gene is named only where the DNA matches it firmly. Clone size appears in some rows only: once, few, many, or a class for an expanded clone.

>TRBD2|TRBV5-1|TRBJ2-2|.
CASSRLADTGELFF
TGCGCCAGCAGCCGTCTAGCGGACACCGGGGAGCTGTTTTTT
>TRBD2|TRBV28|TRBJ2-7|.
CASSLARASGIGEQYF
TGTGCCAGCAGCTTGGCACGGGCTAGCGGGATAGGCGAGCAGTACTTC
>.|TRBV2|TRBJ2-4|.
CASRIGWEIGAKNIQYF
TGTGCCAGCAGGATCGGTTGGGAGATAGGGGCCAAAAACATTCAGTACTTC
>TRBD1|TRBV18|TRBJ2-1|.
CASSARTGSYNEQFF
TGTGCCAGCTCAGCCAGGACAGGCTCCTACAATGAGCAGTTCTTC
>.|TRBV19|TRBJ1-5|.
CASGMFQPQHF
TGTGCCAGCGGGATGTTTCAGCCCCAGCATTTT
>TRBD2|TRBV19|TRBJ2-7|.
CASSIEASGAYEQYF
TGTGCCAGTAGTATAGAGGCTAGCGGAGCCTACGAGCAGTACTTC
>TRBD1|TRBV4-3|TRBJ1-2|.
CASSPTGGGYGYTF
TGCGCCAGCAGCCCCACAGGGGGCGGCTATGGCTACACCTTC
>.|TRBV10-2|TRBJ2-7|.
CASSEAGFYEQYF
TGCGCCAGCAGTGAGGCGGGATTCTACGAGCAGTATTTC
>.|TRBV2|TRBJ2-5|.
CASTAKETQYF
TGTGCCAGCACAGCGAAAGAGACCCAGTACTTC
>TRBD1|TRBV19|TRBJ1-2|.
CASSDGTGAYGYTF
TGTGCCAGTAGTGACGGGACAGGGGCCTATGGCTACACCTTC
>TRBD2|TRBV7-8|TRBJ2-1|.
CASSLAGTSGYNEQFF
TGTGCCAGCAGCTTAGCCGGGACTAGCGGATACAATGAGCAGTTCTTC
>TRBD2|TRBV2|TRBJ2-7|.
CASSGSGGRGGVQYF
TGTGCCAGCAGTGGGTCGGGGGGTAGGGGCGGGGTGCAGTACTTC
>.|TRBV7-7|TRBJ1-3|.
CASSPLGASGNTIYF
TGTGCTAGCAGCCCACTGGGGGCCTCTGGAAACACCATATATTTT
>.|TRBV5-3|TRBJ1-3|.
CARSFRDSRFGRGNTIYF
TGTGCCAGAAGCTTCCGAGACAGTCGGTTCGGGAGGGGAAACACCATATATTTT
>.|TRBV2|TRBJ2-2|.
CASSAIQQGAGELFF
TGTGCCAGCAGTGCGATCCAACAGGGAGCCGGGGAGCTGTTTTTT
>.|TRBV29-1|TRBJ2-7|.
CSVASESYEQYF
TGCAGCGTAGCTTCCGAGAGCTACGAGCAGTACTTC
>.|TRBV6-1|TRBJ1-3|.
CASSASTSGGLGNTIYF
TGTGCCAGCAGTGCCTCGACTTCGGGAGGTCTCGGAAACACCATATATTTT
>.|TRBV7-8|TRBJ1-5|.
CASSTLGGAGQPQHF
TGTGCCAGCAGCACTCTAGGGGGGGCAGGTCAGCCCCAGCATTTT
>TRBD1|TRBV5-6|TRBJ2-7|.
CASSSGQGRAYEQYF
TGTGCCAGCAGCTCCGGACAGGGACGGGCCTACGAGCAGTACTTC
>.|TRBV19|TRBJ1-6|.
CASSTRQTNSPLHF
TGTGCCAGTAGTACCCGACAAACTAATTCACCCCTCCACTTT
>TRBD2|TRBV6-1|TRBJ2-3|.
CASSEGPGLAGHSTDTQYF
TGTGCCAGCAGTGAAGGACCGGGACTAGCGGGACATAGCACAGATACGCAGTATTTT
>TRBD1|TRBV25-1|TRBJ1-2|.
CASSAQGVGGYTF
TGTGCCAGCAGTGCCCAGGGGGTTGGGGGCTACACCTTC
>TRBD1|TRBV5-8|TRBJ1-6|.
CASSDGTGYSPLHF
TGTGCCAGCAGCGACGGGACAGGTTATTCACCCCTCCACTTT
>.|TRBV28|TRBJ2-2|.
CASSRQGRVGELFF
TGTGCCAGCAGTCGGCAGGGGCGGGTCGGGGAGCTGTTTTTT
>.|TRBV6-5|TRBJ1-1|.
CASSKQGNTEAFF
TGTGCCAGCAGCAAACAGGGGAACACTGAAGCTTTCTTT
>.|TRBV11-2|TRBJ1-3|.
CASSYTLDILSSGNTIYF
TGTGCCAGCAGTTATACCTTGGACATTCTGAGCTCTGGAAACACCATATATTTT
>.|TRBV7-9|TRBJ2-4|.
CASSFQVTQNIQYF
TGTGCCAGCAGCTTCCAGGTTACCCAAAACATTCAGTACTTC
>TRBD1|TRBV15|TRBJ2-2|once
CATSSDRGRTGELFF
TGTGCCACCAGCAGTGACAGGGGGAGAACCGGGGAGCTGTTTTTT
>TRBD2|TRBV19|TRBJ2-1|.
CASRYERGGVNEQFF
TGTGCCAGCAGATACGAGCGGGGAGGGGTCAATGAGCAGTTCTTC
>.|TRBV19|TRBJ2-7|.
CASSIKGSAHEQYF
TGTGCCAGTAGTATTAAGGGTAGCGCCCACGAGCAGTACTTC
>TRBD1|TRBV2|TRBJ2-1|.
CASSEIGTGDAEQFF
TGTGCCAGCAGTGAAATAGGGACAGGGGACGCTGAGCAGTTCTTC
>.|TRBV4-2|TRBJ2-5|.
CASSQAGNQETQYF
TGTGCCAGCAGCCAAGCGGGTAACCAAGAGACCCAGTACTTC
>TRBD1|TRBV11-2|TRBJ2-2|.
CASSSQGRGYTGELFF
TGTGCCAGCAGCTCACAGGGCAGGGGGTACACCGGGGAGCTGTTTTTT
>.|TRBV11-2|TRBJ1-5|.
CASSLAPGHNQPQHF
TGTGCCAGCAGCTTAGCCCCGGGACATAATCAGCCCCAGCATTTT
>.|TRBV6-5|TRBJ2-5|.
CASSPQETQYF
TGTGCCAGCAGTCCACAAGAGACCCAGTACTTC
>.|TRBV30|TRBJ2-1|.
CAWRLENEQFF
TGTGCCTGGAGACTTGAGAATGAGCAGTTCTTC
>TRBD1|TRBV6-1|TRBJ1-2|.
CASRPDREGGYTF
TGTGCCAGCAGACCCGACAGGGAAGGCGGCTACACCTTC